Shown below are 27 T cell receptor beta chains from a single sample sequenced in a study of T cell repertoires in cytomegalovirus infection. TCRdb used MiXCR to reprocess the reads, holding one entry per CDR3 protein. The data show about 830,000 distinct CDR3 sequences, with 32% seen just once and around 12% held by the top ten. No antigen has been assigned to these receptors. The source was cultured CD8+ T cells from PBMCs, collected from culture after CMV antigen stimulation. The receptors originated from a human donor in good health (CMV status not recorded). Some clones in this sample may be carry-over from other donors' samples.

As for this clonotype: One end of the junction fails to match germline, which may point to a read error. The rearrangement joins TRBV7-6 to TRBJ2-1; 11 bases are shared with TRBD2. The germline CDR1 and CDR2 sequences are SGHVS and FNYEAQ. The CDR3 length is 15 residues. CDR3 nucleotide sequence: TGTGTCAGCAGCTTAGCGGGGGGGCCTGGGAATGAGCAGTTCTTC. Encoded protein: CVSSLAGGPGNEQFF.

This clonotype was recorded many times. The chain uses TRBV7-2 and TRBJ2-2; 7 bases align to TRBD1. Germline lookup yields CDR1 SGHTA and CDR2 FQGNSA. Trimming at V came to 3 bases and at J to 4 bases, leaving 5 bases not matched to a gene. The CDR3 is 15 amino acids. The CDR3 loop is CASSFRGIGTGELFF. The CDR3 DNA reads as TGTGCCAGCAGCTTCAGGGGGATAGGCACCGGGGAGCTGTTTTTT.

This rearrangement joins TRBV19 to TRBJ1-5; D is undetermined. Germline CDR1 LNHDA, CDR2 SQIVND (reference sequence). The CDR3 spans 13 residues. Trimming took 4 bases from V and 1 from J, leaving 5 bases between them. CDR3 nucleotide sequence: TGTGCCAGTAGTAATCTCAGCAATCAGCCCCAGCATTTT. Protein sequence: CASSNLSNQPQHF.

This clonotype has a handful of counts. The CDR3 nucleotides read TGTGCCAGCCTTGGGAGCGGGCTGAGCTCCTACAATGAGCAGTTCTTC. Translated: CASLGSGLSSYNEQFF. The chain combines TRBV6-1 with TRBJ2-1; D may be TRBD2 (6 bases). CDR1 MNHNS and CDR2 SASEGT come from the germline V gene. The CDR3 consists of 16 residues. Trimming took 8 bases from V and 0 from J, leaving 17 bases between them.

The CDR3 loop reads CASDERGVHQPQHF. The CDR3 region has the DNA TGTGCCAGCGATGAAAGGGGGGTGCATCAGCCCCAGCATTTT. J is TRBJ1-5 and V is TRBV6-2 or TRBV6-3; D is perhaps TRBD1 (6 bases). The CDR3 is 14 amino acids. The V end was cut by 8 bases, the J end by 5 bases, with 16 bases between. CDR1 and CDR2 (germline): MNHEY, SVGEGT.

On this clonotype itself: An end of the junction does not agree with germline; a read error may underlie this. The J gene is TRBJ1-2, the V gene TRBV20-1; D remains ambiguous. Germline-derived CDR1 and CDR2 are DFQATT and SNEGSKA (reference sequence). The CDR3 runs 15 residues. Written as DNA, the CDR3 is TGCAGTACTAGAGCCCTCGCGTGGGGAAACTATGGCTACACCTTC. This codes for CSTRALAWGNYGYTF.

CDR3 amino acids: CASMKTSGIGELFF. The CDR3 region has the DNA TGCGCCAGCATGAAAACTAGCGGGATTGGGGAGCTGTTTTTT. The V call is TRBV4-1, the J call TRBJ2-2, with TRBD2 matching over 10 bases. The CDR3 consists of 14 residues. Germline CDR1 MGHRA, CDR2 YSYEKL. J was trimmed by 8 bases and V by 7 bases; bases with no gene match: 7.

The chain has TRBV9 and TRBJ1-6; 10 nucleotides match TRBD1. J gave up 10 bases and V 6 bases, and 10 bases lay outside the gene matches. The CDR3 loop spans 15 amino acids. From germline, CDR1 is SGDLS and CDR2 YYNGEE. The CDR3 is CASTLRDRGMSPLHF. The CDR3 DNA sequence: TGTGCCAGCACTCTCCGGGACAGGGGTATGTCACCCCTCCACTTT.

This clonotype was counted only a few times. CDR3 coding DNA: TGTGCCAGCAGGGAGACAGGGGAAGCCTACGAGCAGTACGTC. This codes for CASRETGEAYEQYV. The chain combines TRBV7-2 with TRBJ2-7, with 8 bases that match TRBD1. This CDR3 is built from 14 residues. Germline CDR1 and CDR2: SGHTA and FQGNSA. Trimming cost V 6 bases and J 2 bases; bases outside gene matches: 6.

This clonotype was seen a few times. In DNA, the CDR3 is TGCGCCAGCAGCCAAGTCGGCGTCCCCTACGAGCAGTACTTC. It translates to CASSQVGVPYEQYF. V usage is TRBV4-1 and J usage is TRBJ2-7; D is unclear. The germline gives CDR1 MGHRA, CDR2 YSYEKL. The V end was cut by 1 base, the J end by 2 bases, with 9 bases between. The CDR3 runs to 14 residues.

This clonotype was counted many times. The chain joins TRBV7-8 to TRBJ2-1; D is unresolved. The CDR3 spans 13 residues. Per germline, CDR1 SGHVS and CDR2 FQNEAQ. Trimming pared 2 bases from V and 9 bases from J, leaving 11 bases between. The CDR3 reads CASSLRGTIEQFF. The DNA for the CDR3 is TGTGCCAGCAGCTTACGCGGTACAATTGAGCAGTTCTTC.

The rearrangement links TRBV2 to TRBJ2-1, with 8 bases matching TRBD1. The CDR3 length is 17 residues. Germline CDR1 reads SNHLY; CDR2 reads FYNNEI. V gave up 7 bases and J gave up 0 bases; unmatched junction bases: 11. CDR3 in amino acids: CASTGQGSRYSYNEQFF. Written as DNA, the CDR3 is TGTGCCAGCACCGGACAGGGCTCGAGATACTCCTACAATGAGCAGTTCTTC.

This clonotype appeared a few times. The rearrangement uses TRBV6-2 or TRBV6-3 and TRBJ1-5; D might be TRBD1 (5 bases). Per germline, CDR1 MNHEY and CDR2 SVGEGT. The CDR3 has 13 residues. Trimming removed 2 bases from V and 7 bases from J, with 9 bases in between. CDR3 protein: CASSYGARQPQHF. CDR3 coding DNA: TGTGCCAGCAGTTACGGGGCTCGACAGCCCCAGCATTTT.

In its sample, this clonotype was seen a few times. The chain carries TRBV5-6 and TRBJ1-5; D is undetermined. CDR3 length: 15 amino acids. Germline lookup yields CDR1 SGHDT and CDR2 YYEEEE. Trimming removed 2 bases at V and 0 bases at J, with 9 bases between. CDR3 bases: TGTGCCAGCAGCTTCGGAGTTTTTAGCAATCAGCCCCAGCATTTT. Amino acid sequence: CASSFGVFSNQPQHF.

The rearrangement uses TRBV5-6 and TRBJ1-1, with a possible D match to TRBD1 (6 bases). The CDR3 loop spans 16 amino acids. Trimming cost V 6 bases and J 0 bases, with 18 bases left between them. The germline V gene has CDR1 SGHDT and CDR2 YYEEEE. The CDR3 reads CASTHRPQGLNTEAFF. The CDR3 coding sequence is TGTGCCAGCACCCATCGACCCCAGGGGTTGAACACTGAAGCTTTCTTT.

This chain joins TRBV7-8 and TRBJ1-5; D is ambiguous. CDR3 length equals 15 residues. Trimming pared 3 bases from V and 4 bases from J, leaving 13 bases between. Germline V gene lookup returns CDR1 SGHVS and CDR2 FQNEAQ. The CDR3 loop reads CASSFSTASNQPQHF. CDR3 coding DNA: TGTGCCAGCAGCTTTAGTACAGCCTCTAATCAGCCCCAGCATTTT.

The chain uses TRBV19 and TRBJ2-7; D is perhaps TRBD1 (6 bases). Germline V lookup: CDR1 LNHDA, CDR2 SQIVND (reference sequence). V was shortened by 5 bases and J by 5 bases, with 10 bases between the two germline ends. The CDR3 has 12 residues. The chain's CDR3 is CASSATGDEQYF. The CDR3 DNA is TGTGCCAGTAGTGCGACAGGCGACGAGCAGTACTTC.

The chain couples TRBV7-9 to TRBJ1-1; a possible D gene is TRBD1 (6 bases). The CDR3 totals 14 residues. The germline V gene has CDR1 SEHNR and CDR2 FQNEAQ (reference sequence). The V gene lost 9 bases and the J gene lost 0 bases, with 14 bases spanning the gap. The DNA of the CDR3 is TGTGCCAGTGGGGGGCCTCGGGTGAACACTGAAGCTTTCTTT. It is translated as CASGGPRVNTEAFF.

Comments on this clonotype: Mismatch with germline at one junction end may stem from a read error. This rearrangement joins TRBV3-1 to TRBJ1-1; a possible D gene is TRBD1 (5 bases). The germline gives CDR1 LGHDT, CDR2 YNNKEL (reference sequence). This CDR3 region has 15 residues. The CDR3 sequence: CASSQPGLMNNEAFF. CDR3 coding DNA: TGTGCCAGCAGTCAGCCGGGACTCATGAACAATGAAGCTTTCTTT. The variable domain in full, with the rest retrieved from reference TRBV3-1 and TRBJ1-1, is DTAVSQTPKYLVTQMGNDKSIKCEQNLGHDTMYWYKQDSKKFLKIMFSYNNKELIINETVPNRFSPKSPDKAHLNLHINSLELGDSAVYFCASSQPGLMNNEAFFGQGTRLTVV.

This clonotype turned up a few times. DNA for the CDR3: TGTGCCAGCAGTTCGCTAAGGGGGACAGGGTCCTCTGGAAACACCATATATTTT. Its translation is CASSSLRGTGSSGNTIYF. The chain joins TRBV6-5 to TRBJ1-3; the match to TRBD1 covers 9 bases. Per the germline V gene, CDR1 is MNHEY and CDR2 is SVGAGI. The CDR3 has 18 amino acids. The trim removed 4 bases at V and 0 bases at J, leaving 10 bases unmatched.

The gene calls are TRBV19 and TRBJ1-5; D gene ambiguous. Per germline, CDR1 LNHDA and CDR2 SQIVND (reference sequence). V lost 3 bases and J 5 bases, leaving 11 bases between the germline ends. This CDR3 comprises 14 residues. As DNA, the CDR3 is TGTGCCAGTAGTATCAGAGGGATTGATCAGCCCCAGCATTTT. Translated: CASSIRGIDQPQHF.

There are a few counts of this clonotype. The chain joins TRBV7-9 to TRBJ1-2; unclear D gene. CDR3 length: 13 residues. Trimming took 1 base from V and 6 from J, leaving 9 bases between them. The germline V gene has CDR1 SEHNR and CDR2 FQNEAQ (reference sequence). In DNA, the CDR3 is TGTGCCAGCAGCTTAGGGGCTCTCCATGGCTACACCTTC. Encoded protein: CASSLGALHGYTF.

Ten or more counts support this clonotype. The chain employs TRBV6-6 and TRBJ1-1; TRBD1 aligns across 7 bases. Germline-derived CDR1 and CDR2 are MNHNY and SVGAGI (reference sequence). The CDR3 extends over 14 amino acids. J gave up 0 bases and V 6 bases, and 4 bases lay outside the gene matches. CDR3 protein: CASRTGQMNTEAFF. CDR3 DNA: TGTGCCAGCAGGACGGGACAGATGAACACTGAAGCTTTCTTT.

Written as DNA, the CDR3 is TGTGCCAGCAGCTTTGGGCGGGCCGATAGCAATCAGCCCCAGCATTTT. It specifies CASSFGRADSNQPQHF. The J gene is TRBJ1-5, the V gene TRBV7-4, with D unresolved. The CDR3 runs 16 residues. Between the trimmed V and J ends, which lost 3 bases and 0 bases, there was a span of 12 bases. Germline CDR1 reads SGHVT; CDR2 reads SQSDAQ.

This clonotype came up a few times. The J gene is TRBJ1-1, the V gene TRBV19; D is perhaps TRBD1 (5 bases). Germline CDR1 and CDR2: LNHDA and SQIVND (reference sequence). CDR3 size: 13 residues. The germline V and J ends were trimmed by 7 bases and 1 base, with 10 bases remaining between them. The CDR3 nucleotides are TGTGCCAGTATAAGCAGGGCGAACACTGAAGCTTTCTTT. Translated: CASISRANTEAFF.

This clonotype was observed a few times. The chain recombines TRBV12-3 or TRBV12-4 with TRBJ1-5; D might be TRBD1 (6 bases). Between the trimmed V and J ends, which lost 1 base and 6 bases, there was a span of 10 bases. The CDR3 covers 14 residues. The CDR3 spells CASSLGGGPQPQHF. The CDR3 nucleotides are TGTGCCAGCAGTTTAGGAGGGGGGCCTCAGCCCCAGCATTTT.

This clonotype has only a few counts. This chain links TRBV6-5 with TRBJ2-2, with D perhaps TRBD1 or TRBD2 (7 bases each). The CDR3 extends over 15 amino acids. The germline V gene encodes CDR1 MNHEY and CDR2 SVGAGI. The V gene lost 0 bases and the J gene lost 6 bases, with 11 bases spanning the gap. The CDR3 loop reads CASSYSAGGAGELFF. CDR3 sequence (DNA): TGTGCCAGCAGTTACTCGGCAGGGGGGGCCGGGGAGCTGTTTTTT.